This TCR beta chain emerged from a study of long-term antiretroviral therapy in people with HIV. V was pared by 4 bases and J by 3 bases, with 14 bases between. The CDR3 consists of 15 residues. The germline CDR1 and CDR2 sequences are SGHTS and YDEGEE. Assay version v3.0 of immunoSEQ was used, and it was run at survey level. TCRdb's copy holds only in-frame clones and misses some; the assay was immunoSEQ multiplex PCR. The sample includes roughly 30,000 clones, 85% to 90% seen only once; the top ten take roughly 9%. The source of this sequence is a man in his forties with HIV. The rearrangement uses TRBV5-8 and TRBJ1-5; no definite D call. This specimen was unsorted PBMCs, taken 4.7 to 5 years after starting antiretroviral therapy. CDR3 nucleotides: TGTGCCAGCAGCGAAATTTGGACCCACAATCAGCCCCAGCATTTT. Translated: CASSEIWTHNQPQHF.